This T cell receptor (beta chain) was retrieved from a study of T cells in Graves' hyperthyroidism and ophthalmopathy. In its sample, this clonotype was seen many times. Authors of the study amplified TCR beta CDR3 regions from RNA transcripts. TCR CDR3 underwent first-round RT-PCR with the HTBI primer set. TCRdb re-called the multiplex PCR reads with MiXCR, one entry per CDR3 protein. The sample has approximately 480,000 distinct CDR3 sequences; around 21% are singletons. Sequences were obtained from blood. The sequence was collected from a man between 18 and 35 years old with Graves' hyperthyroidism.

DNA for the CDR3: TGTGCCAGCAGCACACCTGGCACTGAAGCTTTCTTT. As protein: CASSTPGTEAFF. The rearrangement joins TRBV6-5 to TRBJ1-1, with D unresolved. Germline lookup yields CDR1 MNHEY and CDR2 SVGAGI. Trimming cost V 6 bases and J 4 bases, with 9 bases left between them. The CDR3 covers 12 residues.